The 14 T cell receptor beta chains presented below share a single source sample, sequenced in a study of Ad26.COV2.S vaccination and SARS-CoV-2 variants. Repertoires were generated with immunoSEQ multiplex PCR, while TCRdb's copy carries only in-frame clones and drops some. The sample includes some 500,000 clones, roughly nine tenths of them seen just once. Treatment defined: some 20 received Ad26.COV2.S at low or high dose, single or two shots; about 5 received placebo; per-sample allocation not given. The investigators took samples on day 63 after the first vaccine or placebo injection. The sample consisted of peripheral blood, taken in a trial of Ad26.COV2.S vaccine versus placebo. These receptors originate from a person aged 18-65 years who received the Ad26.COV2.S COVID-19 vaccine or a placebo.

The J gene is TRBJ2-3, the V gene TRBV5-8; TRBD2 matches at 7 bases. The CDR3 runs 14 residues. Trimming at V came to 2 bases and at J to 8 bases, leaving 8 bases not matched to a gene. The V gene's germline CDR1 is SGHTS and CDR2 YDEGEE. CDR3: CASSLGGRWGTQYF. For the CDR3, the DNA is TGTGCCAGCAGCTTAGGCGGGAGATGGGGTACGCAGTATTTT.

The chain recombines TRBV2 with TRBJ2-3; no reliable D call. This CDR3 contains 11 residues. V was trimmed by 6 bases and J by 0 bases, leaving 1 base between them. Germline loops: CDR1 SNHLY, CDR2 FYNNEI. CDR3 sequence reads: CASRSTDTQYF. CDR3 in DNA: TGTGCCAGCAGGAGCACAGATACGCAGTATTTT.

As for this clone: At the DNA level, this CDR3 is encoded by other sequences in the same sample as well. CDR3 nucleotides: TGTGCCAGCAGCGTAGGGGGTTCTAATGAAAAACTGTTTTTT. Translated: CASSVGGSNEKLFF. The V call is TRBV9, the J call TRBJ1-4; D is unclear. From germline, CDR1 is SGDLS and CDR2 YYNGEE. The ends were cut back, 0 bases at V and 3 bases at J, with 6 bases in the middle. The CDR3 loop spans 14 amino acids.

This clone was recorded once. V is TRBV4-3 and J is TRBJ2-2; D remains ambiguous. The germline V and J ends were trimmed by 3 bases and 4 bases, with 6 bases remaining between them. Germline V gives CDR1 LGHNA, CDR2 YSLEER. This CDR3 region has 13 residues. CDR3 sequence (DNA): TGCGCCAGCAGCCATCCCCCCACCGGGGAGCTGTTTTTT. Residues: CASSHPPTGELFF.

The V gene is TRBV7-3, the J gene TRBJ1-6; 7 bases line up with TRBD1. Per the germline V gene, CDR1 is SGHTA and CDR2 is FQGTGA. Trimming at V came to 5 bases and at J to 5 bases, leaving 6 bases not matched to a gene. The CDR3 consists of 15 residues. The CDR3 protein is CASSEGQKNNSPLHF. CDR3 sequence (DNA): TGTGCCAGCAGCGAGGGACAGAAGAATAATTCACCCCTCCACTTT.

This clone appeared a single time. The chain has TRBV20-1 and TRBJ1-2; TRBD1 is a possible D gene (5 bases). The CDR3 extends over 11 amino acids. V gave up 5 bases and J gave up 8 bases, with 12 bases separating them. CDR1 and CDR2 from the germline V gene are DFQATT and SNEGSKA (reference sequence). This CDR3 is CSAVIRGGYTF. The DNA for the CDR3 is TGCAGTGCTGTGATCCGGGGCGGCTACACCTTC.

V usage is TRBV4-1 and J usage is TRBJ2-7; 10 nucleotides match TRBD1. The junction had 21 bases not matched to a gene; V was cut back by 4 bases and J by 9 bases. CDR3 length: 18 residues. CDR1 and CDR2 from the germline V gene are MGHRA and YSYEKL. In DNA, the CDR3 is TGCGCCAGCAGCCCCCGTCCCGGGACAGGGGAGTTTTTGTTCGGGCAGTACTTC. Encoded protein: CASSPRPGTGEFLFGQYF.

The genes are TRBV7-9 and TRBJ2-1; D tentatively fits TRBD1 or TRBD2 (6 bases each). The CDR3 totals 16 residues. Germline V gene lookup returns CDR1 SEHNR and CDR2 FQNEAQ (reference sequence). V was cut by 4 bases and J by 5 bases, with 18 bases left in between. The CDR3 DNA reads TGTGCCAGCAGCTCCCCCCGGGGGCTAGCCCACAATGAGCAGTTCTTC. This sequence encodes CASSSPRGLAHNEQFF.

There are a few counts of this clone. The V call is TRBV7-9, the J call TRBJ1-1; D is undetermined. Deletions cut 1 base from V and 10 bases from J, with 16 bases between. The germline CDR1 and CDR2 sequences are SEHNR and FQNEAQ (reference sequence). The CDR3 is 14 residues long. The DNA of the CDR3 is TGTGCCAGCAGCTTAGGTGGCGATATGGATGTAGCTTTCTTT. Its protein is CASSLGGDMDVAFF.

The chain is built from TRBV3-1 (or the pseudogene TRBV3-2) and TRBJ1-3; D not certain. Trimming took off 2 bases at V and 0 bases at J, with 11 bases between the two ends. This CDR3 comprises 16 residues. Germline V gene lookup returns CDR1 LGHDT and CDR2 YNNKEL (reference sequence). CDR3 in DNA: TGTGCCAGCAGCCAACTGCCTTTCAGCTCTGGAAACACCATATATTTT. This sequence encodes CASSQLPFSSGNTIYF.

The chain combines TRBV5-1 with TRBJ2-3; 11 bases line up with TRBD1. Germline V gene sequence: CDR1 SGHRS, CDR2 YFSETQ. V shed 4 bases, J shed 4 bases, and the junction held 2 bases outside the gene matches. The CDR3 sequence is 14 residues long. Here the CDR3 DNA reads TGCGCCAGCAGCGGACAGGGGGCTGCAGATACGCAGTATTTT. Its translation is CASSGQGAADTQYF.

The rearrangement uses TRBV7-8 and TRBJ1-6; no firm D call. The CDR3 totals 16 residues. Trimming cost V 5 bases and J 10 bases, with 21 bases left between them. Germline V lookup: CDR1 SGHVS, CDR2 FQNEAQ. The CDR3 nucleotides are TGTGCCAGCAGCGTAAGTCGCGGATCCCGAGTGTCACCCCTCCACTTT. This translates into CASSVSRGSRVSPLHF.

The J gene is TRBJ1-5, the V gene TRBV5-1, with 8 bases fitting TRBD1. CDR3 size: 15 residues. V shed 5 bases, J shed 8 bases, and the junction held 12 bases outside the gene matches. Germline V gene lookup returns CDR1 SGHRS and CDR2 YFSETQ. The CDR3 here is CASSPRPGQEEPQHF. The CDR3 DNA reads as TGCGCCAGCAGTCCCCGGCCGGGACAGGAGGAGCCCCAGCATTTT.

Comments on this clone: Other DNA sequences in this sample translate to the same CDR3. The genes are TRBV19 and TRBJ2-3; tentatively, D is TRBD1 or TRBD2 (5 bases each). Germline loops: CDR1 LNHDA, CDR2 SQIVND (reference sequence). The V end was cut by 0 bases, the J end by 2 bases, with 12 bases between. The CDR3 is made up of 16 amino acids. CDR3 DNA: TGTGCCAGTAGTATAGATCGAGAGGGGATCACAGATACGCAGTATTTT. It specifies CASSIDREGITDTQYF.